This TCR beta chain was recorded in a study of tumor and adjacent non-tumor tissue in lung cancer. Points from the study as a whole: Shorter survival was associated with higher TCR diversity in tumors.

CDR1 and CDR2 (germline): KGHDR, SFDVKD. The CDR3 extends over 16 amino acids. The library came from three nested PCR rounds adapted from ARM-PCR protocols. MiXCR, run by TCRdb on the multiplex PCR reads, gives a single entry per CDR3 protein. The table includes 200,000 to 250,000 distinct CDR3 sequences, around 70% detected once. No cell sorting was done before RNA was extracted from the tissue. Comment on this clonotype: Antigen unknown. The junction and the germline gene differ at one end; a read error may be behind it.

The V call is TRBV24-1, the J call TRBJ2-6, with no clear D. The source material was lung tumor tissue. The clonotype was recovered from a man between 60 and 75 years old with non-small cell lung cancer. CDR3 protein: CATSDSTPPGVNILTF. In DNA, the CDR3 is TGTGCCACCAGTGATTCTACACCCCCTGGGGTCAACATCCTGACTTTC.